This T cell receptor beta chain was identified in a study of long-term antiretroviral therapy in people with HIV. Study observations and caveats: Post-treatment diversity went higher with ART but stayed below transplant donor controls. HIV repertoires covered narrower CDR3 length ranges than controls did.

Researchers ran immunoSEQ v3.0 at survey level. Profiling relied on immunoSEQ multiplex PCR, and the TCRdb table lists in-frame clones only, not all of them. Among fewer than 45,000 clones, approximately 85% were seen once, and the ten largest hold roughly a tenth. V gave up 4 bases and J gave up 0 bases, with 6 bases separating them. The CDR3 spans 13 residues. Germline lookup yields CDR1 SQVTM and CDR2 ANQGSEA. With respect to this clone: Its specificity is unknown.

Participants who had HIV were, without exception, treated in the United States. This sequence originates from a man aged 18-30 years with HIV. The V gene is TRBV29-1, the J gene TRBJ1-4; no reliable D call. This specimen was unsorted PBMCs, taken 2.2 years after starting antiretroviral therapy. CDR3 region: CSVAQATNEKLFF. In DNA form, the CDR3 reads TGCAGCGTTGCGCAGGCAACTAATGAAAAACTGTTTTTT.